The 13 T cell receptor beta chains presented below share a single source sample, sequenced in a study of blood T cell repertoires in COVID-19. The table came from immunoSEQ multiplex PCR; TCRdb's copy has only in-frame clones and leaves some out. The data hold 200,000 to 250,000 clones, with roughly 92% observed a single time. The sample taken for sequencing was peripheral blood. Receptor source: a man between 60 and 75 years old with COVID-19, enrolled during active disease.

This clone was picked up one time. The CDR3 DNA follows: TGTGCCAGCAGTTCAGGACAGAACTATGGCTACACCTTC. Encoded protein: CASSSGQNYGYTF. This sequence joins TRBV2 and TRBJ1-2; weak D call: TRBD1 (6 bases). CDR1 and CDR2 (germline): SNHLY, FYNNEI. Trimming stripped 5 bases from V and 2 bases from J, with 9 bases between. This CDR3 region has 13 residues.

V is TRBV28 and J is TRBJ2-2; possibly TRBD2 for D (7 bases). The germline gives CDR1 MDHEN, CDR2 SYDVKM. This CDR3 is built from 16 residues. Trimming removed 6 bases from V and 5 bases from J, with 19 bases in between. The CDR3 DNA sequence: TGTGCCAGCAGCCAAGGGGGGGCCCCGAGGACCGGGGAGCTGTTTTTT. Residues: CASSQGGAPRTGELFF.

The chain employs TRBV4-3 and TRBJ2-7; 7 positions match TRBD2. CDR3 length equals 16 residues. The trim removed 1 base at V and 0 bases at J, leaving 6 bases unmatched. Germline CDR1 and CDR2: LGHNA and YSLEER. CDR3 in amino acids: CASSQGSGRSSYEQYF. In DNA, the CDR3 is TGCGCCAGCAGCCAAGGTAGCGGGCGTAGCTCCTACGAGCAGTACTTC.

The rearrangement uses TRBV12-2 and TRBJ2-1; TRBD2, the table's D call, was not compared with the DNA. TRBV12-2 is recorded as a pseudogene. The CDR3 runs 16 residues. The chain's CDR3 is CASRSWRLLSYNEQFF. The DNA of the CDR3 is TGTGCAAGTCGAAGCTGGAGGCTTCTCTCCTACAATGAGCAGTTCTTC.

The chain is built from TRBV5-1 and TRBJ2-5, with TRBD2 matching over 14 bases. The CDR3 runs to 17 residues. From germline, CDR1 is SGHRS and CDR2 YFSETQ. The J segment lost 5 bases and the V segment lost 2 bases, leaving 8 bases of the junction unmatched. The CDR3: CASSLRLAGGQDETQYF. CDR3 DNA sequence: TGCGCCAGCAGCTTAAGACTAGCGGGGGGGCAGGATGAGACCCAGTACTTC.

This clone was seen once. The gene calls are TRBV15 and TRBJ1-4; D gene ambiguous. There are 15 residues in the CDR3. V lost 0 bases and J lost 0, with 5 bases in between. Germline loops: CDR1 LNHNV, CDR2 YYDKDF (reference sequence). This CDR3 is CATSRETATNEKLFF. CDR3 DNA: TGTGCCACCAGCAGAGAAACAGCAACTAATGAAAAACTGTTTTTT.

This clone was observed once. The V gene is TRBV9, the J gene TRBJ2-3; 10 bases fit TRBD2. Unmatched junction bases numbered 6, after V lost 0 bases and J lost 5 bases. CDR3 length equals 16 residues. The germline V gene encodes CDR1 SGDLS and CDR2 YYNGEE. Here the CDR3 reads CASSVGSGGWGDTQYF. The CDR3, as DNA: TGTGCCAGCAGCGTAGGTAGCGGGGGGTGGGGAGATACGCAGTATTTT.

The chain links TRBV5-5 to TRBJ1-2, with D unclear. Trimming shortened V by 4 bases and J by 2 bases, and 9 bases separated the two germline ends. CDR1 SGHKS and CDR2 YYEKEE come from the germline V gene (reference sequence). This CDR3 is 13 amino acids long. The CDR3 sequence is CASSTTGNYGYTF. In DNA form, the CDR3 reads TGTGCCAGCAGCACGACTGGGAACTATGGCTACACCTTC.

The chain carries TRBV5-1 and TRBJ1-6; tentatively, D is TRBD1 (5 bases). There are 14 residues in the CDR3. V was shortened by 0 bases and J by 10 bases, with 11 bases between the two germline ends. Germline CDR1 reads SGHRS; CDR2 reads YFSETQ. CDR3 bases: TGCGCCAGCAGCTTGGGGGGACTCTTCTCACCCCTCCACTTT. Translated: CASSLGGLFSPLHF.

V usage is TRBV3-1 (or the pseudogene TRBV3-2) and J usage is TRBJ2-1, with D hard to call. The CDR3 runs to 14 residues. V dropped 0 bases and J dropped 4 bases, with 7 bases sitting between them. CDR1 is LGHDT, CDR2 YNNKEL, per germline (reference sequence). In nucleotides, the CDR3 is TGTGCCAGCAGCCAAGAGGCAGGATACAATGAGCAGTTCTTC. As protein: CASSQEAGYNEQFF.

V and J are TRBV5-4 and TRBJ1-2; tentatively, D is TRBD1 (6 bases). This CDR3 region has 14 residues. V was shortened by 2 bases and J by 1 base, with 9 bases between the two germline ends. Germline V lookup: CDR1 SGHNT, CDR2 YYREEE (reference sequence). This chain's CDR3 is CASSLRTVNYGYTF. The CDR3 DNA follows: TGTGCCAGCAGCTTAAGGACAGTTAACTATGGCTACACCTTC.

This chain links TRBV2 with TRBJ2-7; D call uncertain. The V gene's germline CDR1 is SNHLY and CDR2 FYNNEI. V dropped 8 bases and J dropped 9 bases, with 17 bases sitting between them. The CDR3 contains 12 residues. In nucleotides, the CDR3 is TGTGCCAGCGCGGCAGCCGAAGTGGGGCAGTACTTC. Translated, it gives CASAAAEVGQYF.

V usage is TRBV28 and J usage is TRBJ1-5; D possibly corresponds to TRBD1 (5 bases). CDR1 MDHEN and CDR2 SYDVKM come from the germline V gene. The CDR3 contains 15 residues. V lost 3 bases and J 2 bases, leaving 11 bases between the germline ends. In DNA form, the CDR3 reads TGTGCCAGCAGTTTGGGAAAAGGGGGCAATCAGCCCCAGCATTTT. Its translation is CASSLGKGGNQPQHF.